These T cell receptor beta chains were read from a single sample in a study of blood T cells in healthy people across ages. TCRdb fed the 5' RACE reads into MiXCR, producing one record per CDR3 protein. The sample holds over 600,000 distinct CDR3 sequences, around 38% seen once. The sample taken for sequencing was blood. Every receptor here comes from a man at least 80 years old in good health. Each CDR3 is given with its conserved first and last residue. D genes are given only for firm matches. The size field is filled for only some rows; it gives once, few, many or a size class.

>TRBJ2-1|NA|TRBV28|TRBD2
TGTGCCAGCAGTTCACTAGCGGGAGTGCCGCACCACAATGAGCAGTTCTTC
CASSSLAGVPHHNEQFF
>TRBJ2-1|NA|TRBV20-1|NA
TGCAGTGCTAGTCATACCCGAGGGGGCTCCTACAATGAGCAGTTCTTC
CSASHTRGGSYNEQFF
>TRBJ1-2|NA|TRBV6-6|NA
TGTGCCAGCAGTTACCCCGGACAGAACTATGGCTACACCTTC
CASSYPGQNYGYTF
>TRBJ2-7|few|TRBV7-2|TRBD1
TGTGCCAGCAACCAAGCTATAGACAGGGTAAACTACGAGCAGTACTTC
CASNQAIDRVNYEQYF
>TRBJ2-7|few|TRBV30|NA
TGTGCCTGGGGGCATTCCCTAGGGGAGCAGTACTTC
CAWGHSLGEQYF
>TRBJ2-7|few|TRBV7-2|TRBD1
TGTGCCAGCAGCCGTATCTCACCGGGACAGGCCTACGAGCAGTACTTC
CASSRISPGQAYEQYF
>TRBJ2-5|few|TRBV24-1|NA
TGTGCCACCAGTGATGGCAGGGGGGCGACGACCCAGTACTTC
CATSDGRGATTQYF
>TRBJ2-1|many|TRBV7-9|NA
TGTGCCAGCAGCTTTCGGGGGACTTCCGGCTCCTACAATGAGCAGTTCTTC
CASSFRGTSGSYNEQFF
>TRBJ2-7|NA|TRBV10-2|TRBD1
TGCGCCAGCAGTGAAACAGGGGGCGTTTTATACGAGCAGTACTTC
CASSETGGVLYEQYF
>TRBJ2-5|NA|TRBV20-1|TRBD2
TGCAGTGCTAGAGATACTAGCGGGAGTCCGCAAGAGACCCAGTACTTC
CSARDTSGSPQETQYF
>TRBJ2-5|NA|TRBV12-5|NA
TGTGCTAGTGGTCTAGACTTCAGACAAGAGACCCAGTACTTC
CASGLDFRQETQYF
>TRBJ1-5|NA|TRBV6-5|NA
TGTGCCAGCAGGGGACGGGTCGGATCTTTGCCCCAGCATTTT
CASRGRVGSLPQHF
>TRBJ1-2|few|TRBV27|NA
TGTGCCAGCAGTACAGGGTACCCATCCTATGGCTACACCTTC
CASSTGYPSYGYTF
>TRBJ2-7|few|TRBV6-2/TRBV6-3|TRBD2
TGTGCCAGCATGCGGGAGCCCTACGAGCAGTACTTC
CASMREPYEQYF
>TRBJ2-3|few|TRBV6-6|TRBD2
TGTGCCAGCAGTTCTGGGACTACGAGCGGGCTGGATACGCAGTATTTT
CASSSGTTSGLDTQYF
>TRBJ1-6|few|TRBV20-1|NA
TGCAGTGCTAGGCTCGCGTATAATTCACCCCTCCACTTT
CSARLAYNSPLHF
>TRBJ2-7|few|TRBV12-5|TRBD1
TGTGCTAGTGTTCCCCGCGGGACAGGTCTCTCCGAGCAGTACTTC
CASVPRGTGLSEQYF
>TRBJ2-5|few|TRBV27|NA
TGTGCCAGCAATAGGAGAGGCGGTGAGACCCAGTACTTC
CASNRRGGETQYF
>TRBJ1-4|few|TRBV7-9|NA
TGTGCCAGCAGCCCCCTTGGCGGGCCAACTAATGAAAAACTGTTTTTT
CASSPLGGPTNEKLFF
>TRBJ2-7|few|TRBV30|NA
TGTGCATCAGGGACACTGAACAATGAGCAGTACTTC
CASGTLNNEQYF
>TRBJ2-1|NA|TRBV27|TRBD2
TGTGCCAGCAGTCGAAACACGCGGGAGTTCCACAATGAGCAGTTCTTC
CASSRNTREFHNEQFF
>TRBJ2-2|NA|TRBV12-3/TRBV12-4|TRBD2
TGTGCCAGCAGCAACCGTCTAGCGGGGGGTAACACCGGGGAGCTGTTTTTT
CASSNRLAGGNTGELFF
>TRBJ2-4|many|TRBV20-1|TRBD1
TGCAGTGCCTGGGACAGGGGGGCCAAAAACATTCAGTACTTC
CSAWDRGAKNIQYF
>TRBJ2-3|few|TRBV5-1|NA
TGCGCCAGCAGCTCGGAGAATCCTAGCACAGATACGCAGTATTTT
CASSSENPSTDTQYF
>TRBJ2-1|NA|TRBV29-1|NA
TGCAGCGTTGAGTTGGGGGTGCCCACCGCCGTGGGTGAGCAGTTCTTC
CSVELGVPTAVGEQFF
>TRBJ1-2|few|TRBV6-6|TRBD1
TGTGCCAGCAGGGGGGACAGGGTTTATGGCTACACCTTC
CASRGDRVYGYTF
>TRBJ2-7|few|TRBV4-3|TRBD2
TGCGCCAGCAGCCAAGATCGACTAGCGATCGCCTACAATGAGCAGTACTTC
CASSQDRLAIAYNEQYF
>TRBJ1-6|many|TRBV3-1|TRBD1
TGTGCCAGCAGCCAAGGACAGGGTAATTCACCCCTCCACTTT
CASSQGQGNSPLHF
>TRBJ2-1|NA|TRBV6-4|NA
TGTGCTAGCAGTGAAGTAGGATCGGGAGTAGGGGAGCAGTTCTTC
CASSEVGSGVGEQFF
>TRBJ1-1|NA|TRBV20-1|NA
TGCAGTGCTAGAGATGGGGGGCGCGGGGCGGCCACTGAAGCTTTCTTT
CSARDGGRGAATEAFF
>TRBJ1-4|few|TRBV15|NA
TGTGCCACCAGCAGGGAGTCATTCGAAAAACTGTTTTTT
CATSRESFEKLFF
>TRBJ2-1|NA|TRBV15|NA
TGTGCCACCAGCAAACACGGGTACAATGAGCAGTTCTTC
CATSKHGYNEQFF
>TRBJ2-7|NA|TRBV6-2/TRBV6-3|NA
TGTGCCAGCAGCCGTGGCGGGGGCGGAATTACCTACGAGCAGTACTTC
CASSRGGGGITYEQYF
>TRBJ2-3|many|TRBV4-2|TRBD1
TGTGCCAGCAGCCTAGGGACAGGGTCGGATACGCAGTATTTT
CASSLGTGSDTQYF
>TRBJ1-2|once|TRBV5-1|NA
TGCGCCAGCAGCTTGGTTAGCCCGGGACTTGAAGGCTACACCTTC
CASSLVSPGLEGYTF
>TRBJ2-5|few|TRBV7-2|TRBD2
TGTGCCAGCAGCTTTAGCGGGGGGGTAGGAGAGACCCAGTACTTC
CASSFSGGVGETQYF
>TRBJ2-6|many|TRBV11-2|NA
TGTGCCAGCAGCTTAGTCAACTCTGGGGCCAACGTCCTGACTTTC
CASSLVNSGANVLTF
>TRBJ2-3|NA|TRBV6-2/TRBV6-3|TRBD1
TGTGCCAGCAGTTACCCAGGGACAGGGCCGACCACAGATACGCAGTATTTT
CASSYPGTGPTTDTQYF
>TRBJ2-1|NA|TRBV20-1|NA
TGCAGTGCTAGTCTCAAGTGGGATGAGCAGTTCTTC
CSASLKWDEQFF
>TRBJ2-6|NA|TRBV30|NA
TGTGCCTGGAGTGTACGATTAGGGGCTGGGGCCAACGTCCTGACTTTC
CAWSVRLGAGANVLTF
>TRBJ2-7|once|TRBV7-4|NA
TGTGCCAGCAGTCCTACAGGGAGGGTCTACAATGAGCAGTACTTC
CASSPTGRVYNEQYF
>TRBJ1-2|NA|TRBV3-1|NA
TGTGCCAGCAGCCAAGTCGACAGTGGCTACACCTTC
CASSQVDSGYTF
>TRBJ2-2|NA|TRBV6-6|NA
TGTGCCAGCAGTGACAACGGACCCCGGGTGACCGGGGAGCTGTTTTTT
CASSDNGPRVTGELFF
>TRBJ2-5|NA|TRBV20-1|TRBD2
TGCAGTGCTGGGACTAGCGGGGAGCTAGGGATTCGACAAGAGACCCAGTACTTC
CSAGTSGELGIRQETQYF
>TRBJ2-3|many|TRBV4-2|TRBD1
TGCGCCAGCAGCTCCGGGACAGGGGGCACAGATACGCAGTATTTT
CASSSGTGGTDTQYF
>TRBJ1-1|NA|TRBV5-1|NA
TGCGCCAGCGGCCGGACGGGGGTCGACACTGAAGCTTTCTTT
CASGRTGVDTEAFF
>TRBJ2-5|NA|TRBV5-1|NA
TGCGCCAGCAGCCAGGGATCCGGTGGGGAGCAGTACTTC
CASSQGSGGEQYF